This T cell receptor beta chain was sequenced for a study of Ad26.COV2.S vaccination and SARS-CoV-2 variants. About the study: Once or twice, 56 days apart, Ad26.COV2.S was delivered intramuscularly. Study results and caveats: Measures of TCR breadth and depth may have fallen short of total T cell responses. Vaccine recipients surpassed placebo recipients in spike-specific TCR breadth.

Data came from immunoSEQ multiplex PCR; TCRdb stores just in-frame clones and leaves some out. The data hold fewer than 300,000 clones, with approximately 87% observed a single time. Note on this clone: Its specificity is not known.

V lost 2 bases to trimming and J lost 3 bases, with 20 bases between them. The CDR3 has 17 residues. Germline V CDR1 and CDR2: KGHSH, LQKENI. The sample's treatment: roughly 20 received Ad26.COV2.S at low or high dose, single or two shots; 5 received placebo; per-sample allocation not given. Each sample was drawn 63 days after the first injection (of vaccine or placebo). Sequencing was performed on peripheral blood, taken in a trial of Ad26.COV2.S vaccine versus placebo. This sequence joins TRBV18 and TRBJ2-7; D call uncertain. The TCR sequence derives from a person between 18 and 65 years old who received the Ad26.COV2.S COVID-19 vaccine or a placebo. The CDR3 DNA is TGTGCCAGCTCACCATTTCGCCTAGTTTTGGACCTCTACGAGCAGTACTTC. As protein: CASSPFRLVLDLYEQYF.